This T cell receptor beta chain was sequenced for a study of cytomegalovirus exposure and HLA in healthy donors. The germline V gene encodes CDR1 SNHLY and CDR2 FYNNEI. V lost 6 bases, J lost 6 bases, and 7 bases stayed unmatched. The CDR3 contains 13 residues. This clone appeared a few times. Its antigen is as yet unknown. General study findings and limits: Reports state that TCR beta sequences accurately predicted most subjects' HLA-A and HLA-B alleles.

The PCR used 60 Vbeta and 13 Jbeta primers. The table came from immunoSEQ multiplex PCR; TCRdb's copy has only in-frame clones and leaves some out. The sample records approximately 77,000 clones, around 79% being singletons. This chain links TRBV2 with TRBJ2-7; 8 positions agree with TRBD1. This clonotype was obtained from a middle-aged man in good health and CMV-seronegative. Sequencing used PBMCs. CDR3 sequence reads: CASRDRVVGEQYF. As DNA, the CDR3 is TGTGCCAGCAGGGACAGGGTAGTAGGCGAGCAGTACTTC.